A selection of T cell receptor beta chains follows, all from one sample in a study of identical twins. One entry per CDR3 protein results from TCRdb running MiXCR on the 5' RACE reads. This table has approximately 600,000 distinct CDR3 sequences, around a tenth appearing once. The same sample was also used in a study of yellow fever vaccine responses in identical twins.

Input material: PBMCs. These receptors all stem from a woman aged 18-29 years in good health. Each CDR3 is given with its conserved first and last residue. The D gene is left open where the match is weak. Rows may omit the clone size; those that give it use once, few, many or a size class.

j_call	d_call	clone_size	v_call	cdr3_nt	cdr3_aa
TRBJ2-7	TRBD2	many	TRBV6-2/TRBV6-3	TGTGCCAGCAGTTACGGACTAGTTTTCGGCGGAGGCGAGCAGTACTTC	CASSYGLVFGGGEQYF
TRBJ2-6	TRBD1	NA	TRBV27	TGTGCCAGCAGTTTATTTTTGGGACAGGACAACTCTGGGGCCAACGTCCTGACTTTC	CASSLFLGQDNSGANVLTF
TRBJ1-1	NA	NA	TRBV7-9	TGTGCCAGCAGCTCAAGACAGTTATTTATGAACACTGAAGCTTTCTTT	CASSSRQLFMNTEAFF
TRBJ2-1	TRBD2	few	TRBV12-3/TRBV12-4	TGTGCCAGCAGTTTAGGACTAGCGGGAGCCATAGAGCAGTTCTTC	CASSLGLAGAIEQFF
TRBJ2-3	TRBD2	NA	TRBV5-1	TGCGCCAGCAGCTACCCCGGGACTAGCGGCACAGATACGCAGTATTTT	CASSYPGTSGTDTQYF
TRBJ2-5	TRBD1	many	TRBV7-6	TGTGCCAGCAGCTCCCGGGACAGGCCGCAAGAGACCCAGTACTTC	CASSSRDRPQETQYF
TRBJ2-2	NA	NA	TRBV4-3	TGCGCCAGCAGCCAAGATGGGGACCGAGCGAACACCGGGGAGCTGTTTTTT	CASSQDGDRANTGELFF
TRBJ2-5	NA	many	TRBV5-1	TGCGCCAGCAGCTTGGACGGGGCACAAGAGACCCAGTACTTC	CASSLDGAQETQYF
TRBJ1-1	NA	NA	TRBV5-4	TGTGCCAGCAGCTTGGGTGGGTCACGGCCCGAAGCTTTCTTT	CASSLGGSRPEAFF
TRBJ2-7	TRBD2	NA	TRBV7-9	TGTGCCAGCAGCCTAGGAAACTACGGGAGGATTGGCGAGCAGTACTTC	CASSLGNYGRIGEQYF
TRBJ2-5	NA	NA	TRBV20-1	TGCAGTGCTATAGCAAGGACCTACCAAGAGACCCAGTACTTC	CSAIARTYQETQYF
TRBJ2-7	NA	NA	TRBV28	TGTGCCAGCAGCCCCGGGGGCCGGGACGAGCAGTACTTC	CASSPGGRDEQYF
TRBJ2-7	TRBD1	NA	TRBV5-4	TGTGCCAGCAGCCGACAGGGGGTAGGGGAGCAGTACTTC	CASSRQGVGEQYF
TRBJ2-7	NA	many	TRBV6-2/TRBV6-3	TGTGCCAGCAGTTACGGCGACAGTTTGAGGTCCTACGAGCAGTACTTC	CASSYGDSLRSYEQYF
TRBJ2-7	NA	NA	TRBV12-3/TRBV12-4	TGTGCCAGCAGTCCGTACAGCGCCTACGAGCAGTACTTC	CASSPYSAYEQYF
TRBJ2-2	TRBD2	NA	TRBV28	TGTGCCAGCAGTTTTCTAGCGGGATTCACCGGGGAGCTGTTTTTT	CASSFLAGFTGELFF